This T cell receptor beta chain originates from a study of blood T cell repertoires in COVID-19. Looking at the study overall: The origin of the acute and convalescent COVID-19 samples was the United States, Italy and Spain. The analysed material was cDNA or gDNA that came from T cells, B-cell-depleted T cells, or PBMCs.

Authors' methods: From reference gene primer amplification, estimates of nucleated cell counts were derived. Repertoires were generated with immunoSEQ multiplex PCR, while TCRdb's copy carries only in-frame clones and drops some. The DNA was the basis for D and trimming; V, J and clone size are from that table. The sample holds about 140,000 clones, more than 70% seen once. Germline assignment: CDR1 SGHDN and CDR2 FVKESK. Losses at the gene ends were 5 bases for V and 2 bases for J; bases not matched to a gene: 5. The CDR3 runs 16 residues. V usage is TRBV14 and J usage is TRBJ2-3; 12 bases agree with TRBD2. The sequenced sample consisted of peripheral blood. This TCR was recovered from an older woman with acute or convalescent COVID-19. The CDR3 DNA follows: TGTGCCAGCAGCATGCTAGCGGGGGGGTTCACAGATACGCAGTATTTT. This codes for CASSMLAGGFTDTQYF.